Each of the 17 T cell receptor beta chains below was sequenced from the same sample in a study of control samples from healthy donors and cancer patients. TCRdb's table, derived via immunoSEQ multiplex PCR, lists solely in-frame clones and lacks some. The sample yields about 140,000 clones, 88% seen once. The material sequenced was blood. The receptor source for this set is a young man in good health.

This chain links TRBV2 with TRBJ2-3; either TRBD1 or TRBD2 may fit D (5 bases each). V shed 4 bases and J shed 0 bases, with 5 bases lying between them. The CDR3 totals 13 residues. Germline V gives CDR1 SNHLY, CDR2 FYNNEI. Here the CDR3 reads CASSGDSTDTQYF. The DNA for the CDR3 is TGTGCCAGCAGTGGGGACAGCACAGATACGCAGTATTTT.

This clone has more than one count but fewer than ten. The chain uses TRBV7-8 and TRBJ1-5, with no clear D. There are 16 residues in the CDR3. CDR1 is SGHVS, CDR2 FQNEAQ, per germline. Between the trimmed V and J ends, which lost 2 bases and 0 bases, there was a span of 11 bases. The CDR3 loop is CASSLFAGNSNQPQHF. The CDR3 DNA sequence: TGTGCCAGCAGCTTATTTGCAGGTAATAGCAATCAGCCCCAGCATTTT.

The CDR3 DNA reads TGTGCCAGCAGTGAGGACAGGGGGGAGACCCAGTACTTC. It encodes CASSEDRGETQYF. The chain has TRBV6-4 and TRBJ2-5; 10 nucleotides line up with TRBD1. V shed 3 bases, J shed 5 bases, and the junction held 0 bases outside the gene matches. This CDR3 spans 13 amino acids. Germline CDR1 reads MRHNA; CDR2 reads SNTAGT.

The chain combines TRBV4-3 with TRBJ2-1; 7 bases are shared with TRBD2. The CDR3 has 18 amino acids. V gave up 4 bases and J gave up 4 bases; unmatched junction bases: 16. Looked up from germline, CDR1 is LGHNA and CDR2 is YSLEER. The CDR3 DNA follows: TGCGCCAGCAGCCTCCGGGTCCCGTCTAGCGGAACTTACAATGAGCAGTTCTTC. This translates into CASSLRVPSSGTYNEQFF.

The V and J genes are TRBV5-1 and TRBJ2-2; 11 bases map to TRBD2. J gave up 1 base and V 2 bases, and 1 base lay outside the gene matches. Germline lookup yields CDR1 SGHRS and CDR2 YFSETQ. This CDR3 spans 16 amino acids. CDR3 loop: CASSLLAGVNTGELFF. The CDR3 coding sequence is TGCGCCAGCAGCTTACTAGCGGGGGTGAACACCGGGGAGCTGTTTTTT.

The gene calls are TRBV7-2 and TRBJ2-3; unclear D gene. Trimming took 5 bases from V and 2 from J, leaving 5 bases between them. Germline V gene data show CDR1 as SGHTA and CDR2 as FQGNSA. The CDR3 covers 12 residues. CDR3 in amino acids: CASSPNTDTQYF. The CDR3, as DNA: TGTGCCAGCAGCCCCAACACAGATACGCAGTATTTT.

The chain carries TRBV4-2 and TRBJ2-3, with a weak D call TRBD2 (6 bases). V was clipped by 1 base and J by 0 bases, with 11 bases between them. CDR3 size: 16 residues. Germline V gene lookup returns CDR1 LGHNA and CDR2 YNFKEQ. CDR3 in amino acids: CASSQGPGTSTDTQYF. CDR3 DNA sequence: TGTGCCAGCAGCCAAGGTCCCGGGACTAGCACAGATACGCAGTATTTT.

The chain has TRBV12-3 or TRBV12-4 and TRBJ1-5, with 7 positions matching TRBD1. J lost 4 bases, V lost 6 bases, and 0 bases had no gene match. There are 12 residues in the CDR3. CDR3 in amino acids: CASRQGNQPQHF. DNA for the CDR3: TGTGCCAGCAGACAGGGGAATCAGCCCCAGCATTTT.

The rearrangement links TRBV15 to TRBJ2-3, with 11 bases identical to TRBD2. The J segment lost 5 bases and the V segment lost 2 bases, leaving 9 bases of the junction unmatched. CDR3 length equals 17 residues. Per the germline V gene, CDR1 is LNHNV and CDR2 is YYDKDF (reference sequence). The CDR3 reads CATSRKTSGGIQDTQYF. The CDR3 DNA reads as TGTGCCACCAGCAGAAAAACTAGCGGGGGAATCCAAGATACGCAGTATTTT.

The CDR3 DNA reads TGTGCCAGCAGGCCCCCGGGACTAGCGGGTACCGATGAGCAGTTCTTC. It is translated as CASRPPGLAGTDEQFF. The J gene is TRBJ2-1, the V gene TRBV7-9; TRBD2 matches 12 bases. J lost 8 bases, V lost 6 bases, and 11 bases had no gene match. From germline, CDR1 is SEHNR and CDR2 FQNEAQ (reference sequence). CDR3 size: 16 residues.

Points on this clone: A read error may account for a junction end that differs from germline. This chain connects TRBV7-7 to TRBJ2-1, with 11 bases lining up with TRBD1. In germline, CDR1 is SSHAT, CDR2 FNYEAQ (reference sequence). This CDR3 region has 14 residues. CDR3 DNA: TGTGCTAGCAGCGCCGGACAGGGGGCTGTTGAGCAGTTCTTC. It yields the protein CASSAGQGAVEQFF.

The J gene is TRBJ1-3, the V gene TRBV11-2; D uncertain. CDR1 and CDR2 from the germline V gene are SGHAT and FQNNGV. V lost 0 bases, J lost 0 bases, and 6 bases lay in between. The CDR3 loop spans 15 amino acids. The chain's CDR3 is CASSLDLTSGNTIYF. The CDR3 nucleotides are TGTGCCAGCAGCTTAGACTTAACCTCTGGAAACACCATATATTTT.

Concerning this clone itself: The junction shows a germline mismatch at one end, possibly a read error. This rearrangement joins TRBV7-7 to TRBJ2-2, with D tentatively TRBD1 (6 bases). CDR1 and CDR2 from the germline V gene are SSHAT and FNYEAQ (reference sequence). CDR3 length: 16 amino acids. CDR3 in DNA: TGTGCTAGCAGCCCACGATTGAACAGGGACACCGGGGAGCTGTTTTTT. As protein: CASSPRLNRDTGELFF.

A few counts support this clone. The chain couples TRBV5-1 to TRBJ1-2; TRBD1 might be the D (5 bases). From germline, CDR1 is SGHRS and CDR2 YFSETQ. V was pared by 0 bases and J by 7 bases, with 13 bases between. The CDR3 is 14 residues long. Written as DNA, the CDR3 is TGCGCCAGCAGCTTGGAGTGGGGCGGGGGTGGCTACACCTTC. This encodes CASSLEWGGGGYTF. The full variable domain, rest sourced from reference TRBV5-1 and TRBJ1-2, is KAGVTQTPRYLIKTRGQQVTLSCSPISGHRSVSWYQQTPGQGLQFLFEYFSETQRNKGNFPGRFSGRQFSNSRSEMNVSTLELGDSALYLCASSLEWGGGGYTFGSGTRLTVV.

The chain joins TRBV6-6 to TRBJ2-1; 12 bases fit TRBD2. The CDR3 contains 15 residues. The V gene's germline CDR1 is MNHNY and CDR2 SVGAGI (reference sequence). After removal of 4 bases from V and 4 bases from J, the junction contained 2 bases not matched to a gene. The CDR3 sequence is CASSFGLAGYNEQFF. In DNA form, the CDR3 reads TGTGCCAGCAGTTTTGGACTAGCGGGGTACAATGAGCAGTTCTTC.

The V and J genes are TRBV6-5 and TRBJ1-5, with D unresolved. With 5 bases removed from V and 4 bases from J, the gap between germline ends came to 12 bases. Germline V CDR1 and CDR2: MNHEY, SVGAGI. This CDR3 has 14 residues. DNA for the CDR3: TGTGCCAGCAGTCAGTCTACCGGGAATCAGCCCCAGCATTTT. Translated: CASSQSTGNQPQHF.

This clone was seen ten or more times. The chain joins TRBV6-5 to TRBJ1-6; D uncertain. The V end was cut by 6 bases, the J end by 10 bases, with 16 bases between. Germline loops: CDR1 MNHEY, CDR2 SVGAGI. The CDR3 covers 14 residues. The CDR3 sequence is CASSGVRRNSPLHF. In nucleotides, the CDR3 is TGTGCCAGCAGCGGGGTCAGGAGAAACTCACCCCTCCACTTT.